The source of this T cell receptor (beta chain) is a study of T cell repertoires in cytomegalovirus infection. Across the whole study: Carrying CMV and the relevant HLA type showed in public TCR beta signatures. Study observations and caveats: Totalled public TCR beta family frequency picked out people who carried CMV plus the relevant HLA. Predominance within the ex vivo response was attributable to HLA-C-restricted CMV-specific TCR beta clonotypes.

The V gene end was trimmed by 5 bases and the J gene end by 3 bases; junction bases not matched to a gene: 9. CDR3 length: 15 residues. Germline V lookup: CDR1 MNHEY, CDR2 SMNVEV (reference sequence). Each CDR3 protein is one row after TCRdb ran MiXCR on the reads. Of 900,000 to 950,000 distinct CDR3 sequences in the sample, 30% to 40% were seen once. This clonotype was observed a single time. Its antigen is still unknown. Likely a read error: the CDR3 ends without its conserved phenylalanine or tryptophan. This clonotype was obtained from a human donor in good health (CMV status not recorded). Some clones in this sample may be carry-over from other donors' samples. V usage is TRBV27 and J usage is TRBJ2-7, with 8 bases aligning to TRBD1. Sequenced material: cultured CD8+ T cells from PBMCs, taken from culture after CMV antigen stimulation. CDR3 nucleotide sequence: TGTGCCAGCAGTACCACAGGGGGTCCGAACTACGAGCAGTACGCC. Encoded protein: CASSTTGGPNYEQYA.